This passage covers 8 T cell receptor beta chains from one sample sequenced in a study of early stage breast cancer tumors. The table came from immunoSEQ multiplex PCR; TCRdb's copy has only in-frame clones and leaves some out. The sample consists of some 25,000 clones, 65% to 70% of them appearing once. Sequencing was performed on breast tumor tissue. The receptors were sampled from a person in their sixties or seventies with breast cancer.

V is TRBV29-1 and J is TRBJ2-7; D is possibly TRBD2 (6 bases). Germline CDR1 SQVTM, CDR2 ANQGSEA. The CDR3 runs 14 residues. Trimming left V 1 base short and J 3 bases short, with 13 bases between. CDR3 coding DNA: TGCAGCGTTGAAGCTGGGGGACTGTACTACGAGCAGTACTTC. This codes for CSVEAGGLYYEQYF.

V gene TRBV6-4 combines with J gene TRBJ1-1; 9 nucleotides match TRBD1. Trimming took 4 bases from V and 1 from J; bases not matched to a gene: 7. CDR1 is MRHNA and CDR2 is SNTAGT in the germline V gene. This CDR3 has 16 amino acids. The CDR3 protein is CASSAGTGRKNTEAFF. As DNA, the CDR3 is TGTGCCAGCAGTGCCGGGACAGGGCGGAAGAACACTGAAGCTTTCTTT.

The chain carries TRBV15 and TRBJ2-1, with TRBD2 matching 7 bases. This CDR3 comprises 14 residues. Germline values: CDR1 LNHNV, CDR2 YYDKDF (reference sequence). Unmatched junction bases numbered 4, after V lost 1 base and J lost 7 bases. The CDR3 nucleotides read TGTGCCACCAGCAGAGTTGGGGGAGGGAATGAGCAGTTCTTC. This encodes CATSRVGGGNEQFF.

The rearrangement joins TRBV15 to TRBJ2-7; the match to TRBD2 covers 10 bases. CDR1 LNHNV and CDR2 YYDKDF come from the germline V gene (reference sequence). CDR3 length equals 16 residues. J was trimmed by 4 bases and V by 3 bases; bases with no gene match: 9. CDR3 in amino acids: CATSSHSSGRRYEQYF. CDR3 coding DNA: TGTGCCACCAGCAGCCACTCTAGCGGGAGACGTTACGAGCAGTACTTC.

The rearrangement links TRBV27 to TRBJ2-2; 7 bases map to TRBD1. V lost 2 bases to trimming and J lost 4 bases; unmatched junction nucleotides: 4. Germline values: CDR1 MNHEY, CDR2 SMNVEV (reference sequence). The CDR3 contains 15 residues. The CDR3 reads CASSLRQGVTGELFF. The CDR3, as DNA: TGTGCCAGCAGTTTAAGGCAGGGGGTCACCGGGGAGCTGTTTTTT.

This rearrangement joins TRBV25-1 to TRBJ1-5; 7 bases are a match to TRBD1. CDR1 MGHDK and CDR2 SYGVNS come from the germline V gene. This CDR3 has 16 residues. The junction had 8 bases not matched to a gene; V was cut back by 1 base and J by 5 bases. The DNA of the CDR3 is TGTGCCAGCAGTGAATCCAGGACAGGAAGAGATCAGCCCCAGCATTTT. This translates into CASSESRTGRDQPQHF.

The chain is built from TRBV6-6 and TRBJ2-1; 9 bases map to TRBD1. The CDR3 sequence is 16 residues long. After removal of 7 bases from V and 4 bases from J, the junction contained 11 bases not matched to a gene. The V gene's germline CDR1 is MNHNY and CDR2 SVGAGI (reference sequence). CDR3 DNA sequence: TGTGCCAGCATTGGGAGGGGACAGGGTTTTTACAATGAGCAGTTCTTC. It translates to CASIGRGQGFYNEQFF.

The chain couples TRBV7-8 to TRBJ1-5; 9 bases map to TRBD1. CDR3 length equals 15 residues. J was trimmed by 4 bases and V by 5 bases; bases with no gene match: 6. The germline V gene has CDR1 SGHVS and CDR2 FQNEAQ. The CDR3 spells CASSPGTGPNQPQHF. The CDR3 DNA reads as TGTGCCAGCAGCCCGGGGACAGGGCCTAATCAGCCCCAGCATTTT.